These 23 T cell receptor beta chains came from one sample sequenced in a study of cytomegalovirus exposure and HLA in healthy donors. Primers: 60 Vbeta forward and 13 Jbeta reverse. Only in-frame clones appear in the TCRdb table, and some are missing; sequencing was by immunoSEQ multiplex PCR. The table includes under 150,000 clones, 70% to 80% detected once. Specimen: PBMCs. All receptors derive from a woman in her forties in good health and CMV-seropositive.

The J gene is TRBJ2-5, the V gene TRBV19; 7 positions agree with TRBD2. This CDR3 has 15 residues. Per the germline V gene, CDR1 is LNHDA and CDR2 is SQIVND (reference sequence). V gave up 6 bases and J gave up 5 bases; unmatched junction bases: 12. The CDR3, as DNA: TGTGCCAGTAGCCGACTAGCCCCATCGGGGGAGACCCAGTACTTC. Translated, it gives CASSRLAPSGETQYF.

This sequence joins TRBV18 and TRBJ2-1, with 10 bases identical to TRBD2. Trimming at V came to 5 bases and at J to 3 bases, leaving 4 bases not matched to a gene. From germline, CDR1 is KGHSH and CDR2 LQKENI. This CDR3 spans 15 amino acids. The CDR3 is CASSSSGGHYNEQFF. DNA of the CDR3: TGTGCCAGCTCATCTAGCGGGGGCCACTACAATGAGCAGTTCTTC.

The chain is built from TRBV5-1 and TRBJ2-1, with 7 bases identical to TRBD2. The ends lost 1 base at V and 9 bases at J; junction bases unmatched: 10. Germline CDR1 and CDR2: SGHRS and YFSETQ. The CDR3 is 15 amino acids. This CDR3 is CASSLWRERGGEQFF. CDR3 nucleotides: TGCGCCAGCAGCTTGTGGCGGGAGAGGGGTGGTGAGCAGTTCTTC.

The chain employs TRBV27 and TRBJ1-4, with 9 bases fitting TRBD1. The CDR3 has 18 residues. With 1 base clipped from V and 8 bases from J, the junction kept 14 bases outside the gene matches. Germline V gene sequence: CDR1 MNHEY, CDR2 SMNVEV (reference sequence). The CDR3 nucleotides read TGTGCCAGCAGTTTATTCCCTCCGGGACAGGGAGGGAAGGAAAAACTGTTTTTT. Its protein is CASSLFPPGQGGKEKLFF.

This clone occurred a few times. V usage is TRBV30 and J usage is TRBJ1-6; D uncertain. Trimming left V 1 base short and J 9 bases short, with 10 bases between. Germline CDR1 and CDR2: GTSNPN and SVGIG (reference sequence). The CDR3 consists of 13 residues. In nucleotides, the CDR3 is TGTGCCTGGAGTGGGAGAGGGATTTCACCCCTCCACTTT. This translates into CAWSGRGISPLHF.

The V call is TRBV29-1, the J call TRBJ2-5; no clear D gene. The V end lost 8 bases, the J end lost 0 bases, and 10 bases lay between the germline ends. The CDR3 extends over 12 amino acids. CDR1 is SQVTM and CDR2 is ANQGSEA in the germline V gene. As DNA, the CDR3 is TGCAGCTTGTGGAGCGACCAAGAGACCCAGTACTTC. It encodes CSLWSDQETQYF.

This chain uses TRBV19 with TRBJ2-1; TRBD2 matches 12 bases. V was pared by 0 bases and J by 4 bases, with 4 bases of the junction left unmatched. The CDR3 length is 17 residues. Looked up from germline, CDR1 is LNHDA and CDR2 is SQIVND (reference sequence). The CDR3 region has the DNA TGTGCCAGTAGTATAGAGAAGACTAGCGGGGGATACAATGAGCAGTTCTTC. It is translated as CASSIEKTSGGYNEQFF. The full variable domain, its missing parts supplied by reference TRBV19 and TRBJ2-1, is DGGITQSPKYLFRKEGQNVTLSCEQNLNHDAMYWYRQDPGQGLRLIYYSQIVNDFQKGDIAEGYSVSREKKESFPLTVTSAQKNPTAFYLCASSIEKTSGGYNEQFFGPGTRLTVL.

This clone was seen a few times. V and J are TRBV6-1 and TRBJ2-3, with TRBD2 matching 7 bases. The length of the CDR3 is 14 residues. In germline, CDR1 is MNHNS, CDR2 SASEGT. Losses at the gene ends were 8 bases for V and 2 bases for J; bases not matched to a gene: 7. This CDR3 is CASGASGSTDTQYF. The DNA of the CDR3 is TGTGCCAGCGGGGCTAGCGGCTCCACAGATACGCAGTATTTT.

The CDR3 is CASMLGGGAKYEQYF. CDR3 coding DNA: TGTGCCAGCATGCTGGGCGGGGGGGCCAAGTACGAGCAGTACTTC. This chain joins TRBV6-5 and TRBJ2-7; 9 bases are a match to TRBD2. Germline lookup yields CDR1 MNHEY and CDR2 SVGAGI. Trimming removed 7 bases from V and 4 bases from J; junction bases left unmatched: 11. CDR3 length equals 15 residues.

The V and J genes are TRBV9 and TRBJ2-5; 8 bases match TRBD1. CDR3 length: 15 residues. The germline V gene encodes CDR1 SGDLS and CDR2 YYNGEE. Trimming took 0 bases from V and 5 from J; bases not matched to a gene: 6. In DNA form, the CDR3 reads TGTGCCAGCAGCGTAGAGCAGGGGGCTTGGGAGACCCAGTACTTC. Its translation is CASSVEQGAWETQYF.

This clone has a single count. The J gene is TRBJ1-1, the V gene TRBV7-9; D might be TRBD1 (5 bases). V lost 5 bases to trimming and J lost 0 bases, with 7 bases between them. CDR1 and CDR2 from the germline V gene are SEHNR and FQNEAQ (reference sequence). The CDR3 spans 13 residues. CDR3 region: CASSRGVNTEAFF. For the CDR3, the DNA is TGTGCCAGCAGCAGGGGCGTGAACACTGAAGCTTTCTTT.

This chain links TRBV7-9 with TRBJ2-7, with 7 bases that match TRBD2. The CDR3 runs to 13 residues. Losses at the gene ends were 5 bases for V and 6 bases for J; bases not matched to a gene: 7. Germline V gene data show CDR1 as SEHNR and CDR2 as FQNEAQ (reference sequence). DNA of the CDR3: TGTGCCAGCAGCCCCTGGGGAGGGAGCGAGCAGTACTTC. This translates into CASSPWGGSEQYF.

V is TRBV20-1 and J is TRBJ2-1; maybe TRBD2 (6 bases). The CDR3 loop spans 11 amino acids. CDR1 is DFQATT, CDR2 SNEGSKA, per germline (reference sequence). The ends were cut back, 1 base at V and 12 bases at J, with 10 bases in the middle. The CDR3 coding sequence is TGCAGTGCTAGAGGGGGGGACCGGCAGTTCTTC. Translating gives CSARGGDRQFF.

The CDR3: CASSLATGGRNEKLFF. The CDR3 nucleotides are TGTGCCAGCAGCTTAGCTACAGGGGGGCGGAATGAAAAACTGTTTTTT. The chain carries TRBV7-9 and TRBJ1-4; 8 positions match TRBD1. The germline CDR1 and CDR2 sequences are SEHNR and FQNEAQ (reference sequence). The length of the CDR3 is 16 residues. V lost 0 bases and J lost 5; bases outside the gene matches: 5.

This rearrangement joins TRBV21-1 to TRBJ2-7; no check of the table's D call, TRBD2, against the DNA was made. TRBV21-1 is shown as a pseudogene. The CDR3 consists of 16 residues. CDR3 residues: CASNQRRAGSSYEQYF. In DNA form, the CDR3 reads TGTGCCAGCAACCAAAGGAGGGCAGGTAGCTCCTACGAGCAGTACTTC.

The V call is TRBV29-1, the J call TRBJ2-7, with D perhaps TRBD1 (6 bases). V shed 0 bases and J shed 6 bases, with 18 bases lying between them. This CDR3 is built from 15 residues. Germline V CDR1 and CDR2: SQVTM, ANQGSEA. The CDR3 loop reads CSVEDRGGVAAEQYF. The CDR3 DNA sequence: TGCAGCGTTGAAGATCGTGGGGGCGTGGCTGCCGAGCAGTACTTC.

This chain links TRBV5-4 with TRBJ2-1; 12 nucleotides align to TRBD2. CDR1 is SGHNT and CDR2 is YYREEE in the germline V gene (reference sequence). The ends lost 1 base at V and 4 bases at J; junction bases unmatched: 0. The CDR3 runs 15 residues. The CDR3 region is CASSLTSGGYNEQFF. In DNA form, the CDR3 reads TGTGCCAGCAGCTTGACTAGCGGGGGGTACAATGAGCAGTTCTTC.

This clone was found once. The chain recombines TRBV5-1 with TRBJ1-1, with a possible D match to TRBD1 (5 bases). The CDR3 sequence is 13 residues long. V was pared by 4 bases and J by 1 base, with 8 bases between. Germline-derived CDR1 and CDR2 are SGHRS and YFSETQ. The CDR3 DNA is TGCGCCAGCAGCATTACAGGGAACACTGAAGCTTTCTTT. It translates to CASSITGNTEAFF.

This chain joins TRBV5-4 and TRBJ2-7; perhaps TRBD1 as D (6 bases). The V end lost 4 bases, the J end lost 5 bases, and 16 bases lay between the germline ends. CDR1 and CDR2 (germline): SGHNT, YYREEE (reference sequence). The CDR3 has 14 amino acids. CDR3 nucleotide sequence: TGTGCCAGCAGCCCTCCGGGACAAATTGACGAGCAGTACTTC. It translates to CASSPPGQIDEQYF.

This clone was seen once. V usage is TRBV19 and J usage is TRBJ2-5, with TRBD1 matching over 9 bases. J lost 6 bases, V lost 1 base, and 6 bases had no gene match. Germline V CDR1 and CDR2: LNHDA, SQIVND (reference sequence). The CDR3 sequence is 15 residues long. The DNA for the CDR3 is TGTGCCAGTAGTATAGGAGGGACAGGGCCCAAGACCCAGTACTTC. It translates to CASSIGGTGPKTQYF. Full variable domain (missing parts from reference TRBV19 and TRBJ2-5): DGGITQSPKYLFRKEGQNVTLSCEQNLNHDAMYWYRQDPGQGLRLIYYSQIVNDFQKGDIAEGYSVSREKKESFPLTVTSAQKNPTAFYLCASSIGGTGPKTQYFGPGTRLLVL.

The chain carries TRBV21-1 and TRBJ1-6; TRBD1, as called in the table, went unchecked against the DNA. TRBV21-1 is a recognized pseudogene. CDR3 length: 14 amino acids. As DNA, the CDR3 is TGTGCCAGCAACAGGAGCTCCTATAATTCACCCCTCCACTTT. This encodes CASNRSSYNSPLHF.

V and J are TRBV6-5 and TRBJ2-7; 11 bases are shared with TRBD2. J lost 3 bases, V lost 6 bases, and 7 bases had no gene match. Germline V gives CDR1 MNHEY, CDR2 SVGAGI. CDR3 length: 15 amino acids. In DNA, the CDR3 is TGTGCCAGCAGCCATAGCGGGGGGGCGGTCTACGAGCAGTACTTC. As protein: CASSHSGGAVYEQYF.

V and J are TRBV7-6 and TRBJ2-7; D may be TRBD2 (5 bases). This CDR3 contains 12 residues. Deletions cut 5 bases from V and 6 bases from J, with 11 bases between. The germline V gene has CDR1 SGHVS and CDR2 FNYEAQ. The CDR3 protein is CASSTNGGEQYF. CDR3 coding DNA: TGTGCCAGCAGCACAAATGGAGGCGAGCAGTACTTC.